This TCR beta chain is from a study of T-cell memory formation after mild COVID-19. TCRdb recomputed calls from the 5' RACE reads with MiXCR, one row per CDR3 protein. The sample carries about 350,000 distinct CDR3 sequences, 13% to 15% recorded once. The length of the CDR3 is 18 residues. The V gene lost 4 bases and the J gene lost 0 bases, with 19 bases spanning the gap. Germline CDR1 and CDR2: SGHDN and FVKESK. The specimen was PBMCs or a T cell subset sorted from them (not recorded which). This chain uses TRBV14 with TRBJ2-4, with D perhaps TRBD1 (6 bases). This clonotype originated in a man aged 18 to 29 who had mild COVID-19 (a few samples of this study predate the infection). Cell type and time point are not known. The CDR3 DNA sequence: TGTGCCAGCAGCCCGGGACATACGGTAGATATAGCCAAAAACATTCAGTACTTC. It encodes CASSPGHTVDIAKNIQYF.